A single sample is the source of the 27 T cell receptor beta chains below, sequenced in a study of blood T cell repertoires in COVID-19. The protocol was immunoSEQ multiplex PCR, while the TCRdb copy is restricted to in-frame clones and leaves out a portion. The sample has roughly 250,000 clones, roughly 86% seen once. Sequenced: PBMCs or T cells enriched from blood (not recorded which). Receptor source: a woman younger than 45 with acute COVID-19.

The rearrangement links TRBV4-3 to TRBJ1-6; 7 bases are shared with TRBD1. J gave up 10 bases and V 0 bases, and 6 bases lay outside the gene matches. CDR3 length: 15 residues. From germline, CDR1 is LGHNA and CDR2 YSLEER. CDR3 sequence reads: CASSQEGAGGSPLHF. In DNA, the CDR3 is TGCGCCAGCAGCCAAGAGGGGGCAGGGGGATCACCCCTCCACTTT.

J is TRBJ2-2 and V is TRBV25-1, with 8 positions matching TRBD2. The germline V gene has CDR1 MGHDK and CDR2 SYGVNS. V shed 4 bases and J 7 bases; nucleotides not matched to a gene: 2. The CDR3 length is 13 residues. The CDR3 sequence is CASSVAGIGELFF. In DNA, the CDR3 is TGTGCCAGCAGTGTAGCGGGGATCGGGGAGCTGTTTTTT. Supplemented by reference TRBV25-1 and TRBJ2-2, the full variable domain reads EADIYQTPRYLVIGTGKKITLECSQTMGHDKMYWYQQDPGMELHLIHYSYGVNSTEKGDLSSESTVSRIRTEHFPLTLESARPSHTSQYLCASSVAGIGELFFGEGSRLTVL.

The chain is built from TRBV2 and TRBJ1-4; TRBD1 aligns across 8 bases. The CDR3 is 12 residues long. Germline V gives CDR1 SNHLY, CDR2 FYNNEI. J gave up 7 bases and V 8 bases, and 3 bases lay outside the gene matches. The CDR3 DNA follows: TGTGCCAGCCAGGGGGCTGGTGAAAAACTGTTTTTT. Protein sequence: CASQGAGEKLFF.

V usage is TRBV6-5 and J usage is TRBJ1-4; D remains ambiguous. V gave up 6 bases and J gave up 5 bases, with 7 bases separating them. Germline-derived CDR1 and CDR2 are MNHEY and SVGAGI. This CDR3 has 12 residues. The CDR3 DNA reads TGTGCCAGCAGACAGCCAAATGAAAAACTGTTTTTT. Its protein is CASRQPNEKLFF.

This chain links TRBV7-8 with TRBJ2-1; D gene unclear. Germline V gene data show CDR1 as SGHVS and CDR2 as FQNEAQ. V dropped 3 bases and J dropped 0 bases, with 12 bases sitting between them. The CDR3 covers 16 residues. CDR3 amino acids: CASSFAYSSSYNEQFF. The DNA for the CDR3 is TGTGCCAGCAGCTTTGCTTACAGCAGCTCCTACAATGAGCAGTTCTTC.

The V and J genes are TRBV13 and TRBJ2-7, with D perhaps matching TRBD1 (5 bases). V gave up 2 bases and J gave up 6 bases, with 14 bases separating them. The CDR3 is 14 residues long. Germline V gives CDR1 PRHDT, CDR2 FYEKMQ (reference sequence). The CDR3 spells CASSLWGSRGEQYF. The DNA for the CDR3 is TGTGCCAGCAGCTTATGGGGCTCCCGCGGCGAGCAGTACTTC.

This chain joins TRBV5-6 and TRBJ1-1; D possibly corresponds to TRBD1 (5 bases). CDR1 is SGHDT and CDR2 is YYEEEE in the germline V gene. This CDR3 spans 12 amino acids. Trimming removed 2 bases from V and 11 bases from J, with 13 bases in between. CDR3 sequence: CASSFRRGVAFF. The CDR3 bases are TGTGCCAGCAGCTTTCGGAGGGGAGTGGCTTTCTTT. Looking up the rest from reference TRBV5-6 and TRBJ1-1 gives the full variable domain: DAGVTQSPTHLIKTRGQQVTLRCSPKSGHDTVSWYQQALGQGPQFIFQYYEEEERQRGNFPDRFSGHQFPNYSSELNVNALLLGDSALYLCASSFRRGVAFFGQGTRLTVV.

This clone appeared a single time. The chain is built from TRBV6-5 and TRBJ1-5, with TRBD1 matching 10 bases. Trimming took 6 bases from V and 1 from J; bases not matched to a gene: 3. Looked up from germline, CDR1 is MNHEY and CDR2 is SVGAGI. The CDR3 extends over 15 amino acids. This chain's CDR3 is CASSLDRGSNQPQHF. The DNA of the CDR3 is TGTGCCAGCAGCTTGGACAGGGGGAGCAATCAGCCCCAGCATTTT.

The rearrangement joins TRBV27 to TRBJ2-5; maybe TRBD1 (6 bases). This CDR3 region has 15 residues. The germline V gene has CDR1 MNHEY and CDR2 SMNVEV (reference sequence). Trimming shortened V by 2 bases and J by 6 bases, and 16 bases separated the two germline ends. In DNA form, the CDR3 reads TGTGCCAGCAGTTTAATTCCAGGGGCCCAGAAGACCCAGTACTTC. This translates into CASSLIPGAQKTQYF.

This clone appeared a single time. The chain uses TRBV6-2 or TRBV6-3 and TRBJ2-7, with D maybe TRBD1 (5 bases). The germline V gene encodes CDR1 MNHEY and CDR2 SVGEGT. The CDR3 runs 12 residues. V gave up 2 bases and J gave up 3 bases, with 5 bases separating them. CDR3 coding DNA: TGTGCCAGCAGTTACCAGGGCTACGAGCAGTACTTC. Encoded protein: CASSYQGYEQYF.

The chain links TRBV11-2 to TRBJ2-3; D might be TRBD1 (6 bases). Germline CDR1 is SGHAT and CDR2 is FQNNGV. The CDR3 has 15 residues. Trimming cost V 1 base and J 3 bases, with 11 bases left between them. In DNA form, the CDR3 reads TGTGCCAGCAGCTTAGGGGTACAGGGAACAGATACGCAGTATTTT. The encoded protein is CASSLGVQGTDTQYF.

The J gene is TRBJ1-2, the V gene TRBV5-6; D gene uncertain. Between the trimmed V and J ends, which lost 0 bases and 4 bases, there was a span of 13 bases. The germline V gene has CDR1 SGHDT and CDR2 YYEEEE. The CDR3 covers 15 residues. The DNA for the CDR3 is TGTGCCAGCAGCTTGGCGTTTGCCGGACTCTATGGCTACACCTTC. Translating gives CASSLAFAGLYGYTF.

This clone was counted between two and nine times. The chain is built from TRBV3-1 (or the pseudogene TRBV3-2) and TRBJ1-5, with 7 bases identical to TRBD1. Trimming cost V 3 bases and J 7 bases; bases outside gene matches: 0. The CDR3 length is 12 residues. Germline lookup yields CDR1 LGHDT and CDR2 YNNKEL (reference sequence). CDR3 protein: CASSHRGQPQHF. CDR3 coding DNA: TGTGCCAGCAGCCACAGGGGGCAGCCCCAGCATTTT.

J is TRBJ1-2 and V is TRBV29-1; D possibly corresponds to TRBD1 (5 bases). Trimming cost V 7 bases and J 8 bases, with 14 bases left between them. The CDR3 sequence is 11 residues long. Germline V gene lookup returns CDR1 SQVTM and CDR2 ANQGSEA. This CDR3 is CSAAGGEGYTF. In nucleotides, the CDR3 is TGCAGCGCAGCGGGGGGGGAAGGCTACACCTTC. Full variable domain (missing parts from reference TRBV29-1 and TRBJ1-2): SAVISQKPSRDICQRGTSLTIQCQVDSQVTMMFWYRQQPGQSLTLIATANQGSEATYESGFVIDKFPISRPNLTFSTLTVSNMSPEDSSIYLCSAAGGEGYTFGSGTRLTVV.

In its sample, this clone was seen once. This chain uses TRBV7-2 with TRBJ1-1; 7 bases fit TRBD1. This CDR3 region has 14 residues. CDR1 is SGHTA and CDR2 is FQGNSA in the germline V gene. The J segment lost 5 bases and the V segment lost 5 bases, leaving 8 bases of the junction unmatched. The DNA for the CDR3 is TGTGCCAGCAGCGTATCTCAGGGGGGAACTGAAGCTTTCTTT. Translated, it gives CASSVSQGGTEAFF.

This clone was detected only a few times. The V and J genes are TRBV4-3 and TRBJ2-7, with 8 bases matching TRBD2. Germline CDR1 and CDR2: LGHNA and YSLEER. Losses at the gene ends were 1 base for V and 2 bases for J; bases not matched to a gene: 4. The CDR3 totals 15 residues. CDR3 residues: CASSQAGTSAYEQYF. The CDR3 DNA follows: TGCGCCAGCAGCCAAGCCGGGACTAGTGCCTACGAGCAGTACTTC.

CDR3 bases: TGTGCCACCAGCAGGCCAGGGGGCGGGGAGACCCAGTACTTC. Its protein is CATSRPGGGETQYF. This chain uses TRBV15 with TRBJ2-5; TRBD1 matches at 8 bases. Per the germline V gene, CDR1 is LNHNV and CDR2 is YYDKDF (reference sequence). The trim removed 3 bases at V and 5 bases at J, leaving 5 bases unmatched. The length of the CDR3 is 14 residues. The variable domain in full, completed from reference TRBV15 and TRBJ2-5, reads DAMVIQNPRYQVTQFGKPVTLSCSQTLNHNVMYWYQQKSSQAPKLLFHYYDKDFNNEADTPDNFQSRRPNTSFCFLDIRSPGLGDTAMYLCATSRPGGGETQYFGPGTRLLVL.

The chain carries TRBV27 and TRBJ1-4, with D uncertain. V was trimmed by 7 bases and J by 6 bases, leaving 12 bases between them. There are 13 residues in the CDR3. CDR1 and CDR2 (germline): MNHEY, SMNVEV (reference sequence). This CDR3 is CASIGVAYEKLFF. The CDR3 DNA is TGTGCCAGCATCGGAGTCGCTTATGAAAAACTGTTTTTT.

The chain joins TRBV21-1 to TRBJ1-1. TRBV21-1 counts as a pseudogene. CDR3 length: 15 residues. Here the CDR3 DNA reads TGTGCCAGCAGCAGCCAGCGAACCTTGAACACTGAAGCTTTCTTT. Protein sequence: CASSSQRTLNTEAFF.

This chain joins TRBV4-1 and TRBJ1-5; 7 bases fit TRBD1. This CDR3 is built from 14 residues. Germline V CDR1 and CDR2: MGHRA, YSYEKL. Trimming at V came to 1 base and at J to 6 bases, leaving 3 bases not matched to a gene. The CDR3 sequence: CASSQAGGGQPQHF. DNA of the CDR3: TGCGCCAGCAGCCAAGCAGGGGGTGGTCAGCCCCAGCATTTT.

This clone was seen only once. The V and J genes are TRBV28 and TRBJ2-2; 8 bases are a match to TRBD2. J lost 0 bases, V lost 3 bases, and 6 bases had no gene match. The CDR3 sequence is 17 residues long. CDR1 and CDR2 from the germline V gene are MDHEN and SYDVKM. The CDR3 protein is CASSLIVGLANTGELFF. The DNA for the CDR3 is TGTGCCAGCAGTTTGATAGTGGGACTAGCGAACACCGGGGAGCTGTTTTTT.

The chain's CDR3 is CASSQGQYYGYTF. The CDR3 coding sequence is TGTGCCAGCAGCCAAGGACAGTACTATGGCTACACCTTC. The rearrangement uses TRBV3-1 (or the pseudogene TRBV3-2) and TRBJ1-2, with D perhaps matching TRBD1 (5 bases). This CDR3 spans 13 amino acids. The V end was cut by 1 base, the J end by 3 bases, with 6 bases between. Germline-derived CDR1 and CDR2 are LGHDT and YNNKEL (reference sequence).

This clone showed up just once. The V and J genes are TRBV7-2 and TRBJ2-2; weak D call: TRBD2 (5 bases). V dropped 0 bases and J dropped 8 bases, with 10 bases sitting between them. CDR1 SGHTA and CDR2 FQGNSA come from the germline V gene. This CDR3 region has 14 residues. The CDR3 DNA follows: TGTGCCAGCAGCTTAGCACTAGAAGGGGGGGAGCTGTTTTTT. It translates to CASSLALEGGELFF.

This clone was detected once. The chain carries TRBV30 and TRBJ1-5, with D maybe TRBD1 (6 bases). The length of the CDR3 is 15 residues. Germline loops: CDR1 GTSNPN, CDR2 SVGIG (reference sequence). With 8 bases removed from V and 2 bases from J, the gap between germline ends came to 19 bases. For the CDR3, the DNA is TGTGCCCTTAAGGGGGGGAACGACGGCAATCAGCCCCAGCATTTT. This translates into CALKGGNDGNQPQHF. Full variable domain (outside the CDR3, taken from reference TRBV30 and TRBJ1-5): SQTIHQWPATLVQPVGSPLSLECTVEGTSNPNLYWYRQAAGRGLQLLFYSVGIGQISSEVPQNLSASRPQDRQFILSSKKLLLSDSGFYLCALKGGNDGNQPQHFGDGTRLSIL.

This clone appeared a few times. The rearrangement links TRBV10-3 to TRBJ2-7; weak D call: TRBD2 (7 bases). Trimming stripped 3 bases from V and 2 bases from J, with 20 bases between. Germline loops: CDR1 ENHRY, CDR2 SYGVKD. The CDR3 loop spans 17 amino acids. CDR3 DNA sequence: TGTGCCATCAGTGACAACAGGAGGGGAGGGGGGCCCTACGAGCAGTACTTC. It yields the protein CAISDNRRGGGPYEQYF.

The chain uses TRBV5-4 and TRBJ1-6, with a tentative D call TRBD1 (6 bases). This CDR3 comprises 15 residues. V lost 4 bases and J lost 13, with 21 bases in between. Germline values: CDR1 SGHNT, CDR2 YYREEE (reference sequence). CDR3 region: CASSGTRQASGPLHF. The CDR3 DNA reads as TGTGCCAGCAGCGGAACACGACAGGCTAGTGGTCCCCTCCACTTT.

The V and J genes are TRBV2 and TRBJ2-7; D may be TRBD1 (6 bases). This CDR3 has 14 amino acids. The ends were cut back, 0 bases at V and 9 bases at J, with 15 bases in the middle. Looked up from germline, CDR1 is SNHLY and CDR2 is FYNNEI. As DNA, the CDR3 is TGTGCCAGCAGTGAAGCGCCCGGCCAAGGGGGGCAGTACTTC. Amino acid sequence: CASSEAPGQGGQYF. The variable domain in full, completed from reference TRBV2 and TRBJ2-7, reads EPEVTQTPSHQVTQMGQEVILRCVPISNHLYFYWYRQILGQKVEFLVSFYNNEISEKSEIFDDQFSVERPDGSNFTLKIRSTKLEDSAMYFCASSEAPGQGGQYFGPGTRLTVT.